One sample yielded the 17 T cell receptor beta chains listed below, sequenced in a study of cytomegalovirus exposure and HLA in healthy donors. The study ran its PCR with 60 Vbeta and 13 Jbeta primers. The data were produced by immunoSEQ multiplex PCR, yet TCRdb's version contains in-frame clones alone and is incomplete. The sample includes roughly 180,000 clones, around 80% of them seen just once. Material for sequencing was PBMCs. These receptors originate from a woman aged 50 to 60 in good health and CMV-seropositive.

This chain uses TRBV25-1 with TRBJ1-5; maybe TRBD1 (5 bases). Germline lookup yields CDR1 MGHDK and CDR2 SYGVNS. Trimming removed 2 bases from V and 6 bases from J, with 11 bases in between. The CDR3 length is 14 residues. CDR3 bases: TGTGCCAGCAGTGAACGACAGTTTATTCAGCCCCAGCATTTT. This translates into CASSERQFIQPQHF. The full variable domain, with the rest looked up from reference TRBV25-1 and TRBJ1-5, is EADIYQTPRYLVIGTGKKITLECSQTMGHDKMYWYQQDPGMELHLIHYSYGVNSTEKGDLSSESTVSRIRTEHFPLTLESARPSHTSQYLCASSERQFIQPQHFGDGTRLSIL.

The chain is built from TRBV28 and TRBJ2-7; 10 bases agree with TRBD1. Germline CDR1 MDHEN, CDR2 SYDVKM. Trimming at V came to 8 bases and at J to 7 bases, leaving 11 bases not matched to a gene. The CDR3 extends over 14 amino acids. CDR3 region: CASRGGTGVAEQYF. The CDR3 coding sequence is TGTGCCAGCCGGGGAGGGACAGGGGTCGCGGAGCAGTACTTC.

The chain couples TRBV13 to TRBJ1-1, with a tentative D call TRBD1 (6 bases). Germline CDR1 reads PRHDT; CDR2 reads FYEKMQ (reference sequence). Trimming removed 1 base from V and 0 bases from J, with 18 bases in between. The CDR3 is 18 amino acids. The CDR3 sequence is CASSLVPPTGLLNTEAFF. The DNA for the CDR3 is TGTGCCAGCAGCTTAGTACCCCCCACAGGGTTGCTGAACACTGAAGCTTTCTTT.

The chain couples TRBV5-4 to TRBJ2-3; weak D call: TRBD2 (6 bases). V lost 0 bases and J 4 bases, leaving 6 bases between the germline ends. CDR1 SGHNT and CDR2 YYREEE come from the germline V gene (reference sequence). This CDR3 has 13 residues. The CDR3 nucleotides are TGTGCCAGCAGCTTGGGGGGGGCAGATACGCAGTATTTT. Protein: CASSLGGADTQYF.

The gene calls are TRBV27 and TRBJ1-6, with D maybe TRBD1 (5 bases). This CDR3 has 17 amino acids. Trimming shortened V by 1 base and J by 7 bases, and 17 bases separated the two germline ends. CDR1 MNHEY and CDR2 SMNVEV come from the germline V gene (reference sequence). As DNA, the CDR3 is TGTGCCAGCAGTTTATATCGTCAGACGACAGACAATTCACCCCTCCACTTT. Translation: CASSLYRQTTDNSPLHF.

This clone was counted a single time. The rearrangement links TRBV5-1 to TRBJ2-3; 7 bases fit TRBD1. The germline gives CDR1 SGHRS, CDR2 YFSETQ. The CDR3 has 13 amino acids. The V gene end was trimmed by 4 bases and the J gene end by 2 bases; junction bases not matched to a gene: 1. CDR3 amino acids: CASSGTVTDTQYF. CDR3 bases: TGCGCCAGCAGCGGGACAGTCACAGATACGCAGTATTTT.

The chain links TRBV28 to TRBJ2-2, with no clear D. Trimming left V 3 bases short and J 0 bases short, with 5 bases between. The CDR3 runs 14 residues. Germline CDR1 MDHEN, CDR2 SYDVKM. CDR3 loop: CASSLRSNTGELFF. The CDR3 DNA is TGTGCCAGCAGTTTGCGGTCGAACACCGGGGAGCTGTTTTTT.

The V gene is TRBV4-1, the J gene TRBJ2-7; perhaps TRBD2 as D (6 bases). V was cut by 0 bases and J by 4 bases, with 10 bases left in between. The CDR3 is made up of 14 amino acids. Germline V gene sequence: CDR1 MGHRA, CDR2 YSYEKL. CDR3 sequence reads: CASSQEGSGYEQYF. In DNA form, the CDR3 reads TGCGCCAGCAGCCAAGAGGGTAGCGGTTACGAGCAGTACTTC.

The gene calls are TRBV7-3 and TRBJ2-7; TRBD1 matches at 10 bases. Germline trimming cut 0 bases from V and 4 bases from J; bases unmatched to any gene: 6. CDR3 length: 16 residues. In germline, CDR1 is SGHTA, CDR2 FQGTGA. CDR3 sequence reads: CASSLTRDRGGYEQYF. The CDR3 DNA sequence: TGTGCCAGCAGCTTAACCAGGGACAGGGGAGGGTACGAGCAGTACTTC.

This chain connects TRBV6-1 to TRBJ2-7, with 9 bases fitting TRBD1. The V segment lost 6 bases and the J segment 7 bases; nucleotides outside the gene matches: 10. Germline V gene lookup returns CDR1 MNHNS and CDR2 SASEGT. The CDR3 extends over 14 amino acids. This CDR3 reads CASSYTGGTGEQYF. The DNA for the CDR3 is TGTGCCAGCAGCTATACAGGGGGCACGGGTGAGCAGTACTTC.

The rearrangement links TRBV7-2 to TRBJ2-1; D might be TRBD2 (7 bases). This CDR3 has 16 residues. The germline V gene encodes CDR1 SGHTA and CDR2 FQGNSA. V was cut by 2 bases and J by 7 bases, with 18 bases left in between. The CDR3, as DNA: TGTGCCAGCAGCTTATGGGGCTACGGGGGGACAAATGAGCAGTTCTTC. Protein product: CASSLWGYGGTNEQFF.

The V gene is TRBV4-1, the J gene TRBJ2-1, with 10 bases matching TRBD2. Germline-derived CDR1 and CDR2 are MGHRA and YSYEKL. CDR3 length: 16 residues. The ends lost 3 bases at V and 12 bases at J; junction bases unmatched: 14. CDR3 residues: CASSHGTGTSVWGQFF. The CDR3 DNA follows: TGCGCCAGCAGCCACGGAACCGGGACTAGCGTTTGGGGGCAGTTCTTC.

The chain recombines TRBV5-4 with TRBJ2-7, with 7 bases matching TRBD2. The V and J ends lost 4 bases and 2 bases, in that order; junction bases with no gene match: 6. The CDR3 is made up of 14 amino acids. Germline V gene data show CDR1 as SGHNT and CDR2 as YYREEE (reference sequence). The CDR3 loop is CASSVGTTTYEQYF. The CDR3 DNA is TGTGCCAGCAGCGTCGGGACTACCACCTACGAGCAGTACTTC. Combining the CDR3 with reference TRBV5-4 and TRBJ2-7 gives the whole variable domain ETGVTQSPTHLIKTRGQQVTLRCSSQSGHNTVSWYQQALGQGPQFIFQYYREEENGRGNFPPRFSGLQFPNYSSELNVNALELDDSALYLCASSVGTTTYEQYFGPGTRLTVT.

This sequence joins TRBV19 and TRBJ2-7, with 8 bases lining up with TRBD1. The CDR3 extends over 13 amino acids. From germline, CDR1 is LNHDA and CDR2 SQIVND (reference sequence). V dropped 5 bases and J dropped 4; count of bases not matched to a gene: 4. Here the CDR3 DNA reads TGTGCCAGTAGTCCAGGGGGCGGGTACGAGCAGTACTTC. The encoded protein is CASSPGGGYEQYF.

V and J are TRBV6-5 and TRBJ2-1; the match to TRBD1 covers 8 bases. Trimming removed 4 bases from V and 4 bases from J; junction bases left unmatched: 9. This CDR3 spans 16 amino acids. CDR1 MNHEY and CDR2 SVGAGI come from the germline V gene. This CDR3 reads CASSSLTGVPYNEQFF. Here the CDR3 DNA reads TGTGCCAGCAGTTCCCTGACAGGGGTACCTTACAATGAGCAGTTCTTC.

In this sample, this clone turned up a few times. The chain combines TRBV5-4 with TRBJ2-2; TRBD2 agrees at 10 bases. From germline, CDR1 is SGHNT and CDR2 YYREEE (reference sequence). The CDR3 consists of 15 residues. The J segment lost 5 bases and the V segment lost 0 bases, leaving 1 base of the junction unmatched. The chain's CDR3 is CASSLASGGTGELFF. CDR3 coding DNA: TGTGCCAGCAGCTTGGCTAGCGGGGGTACCGGGGAGCTGTTTTTT.

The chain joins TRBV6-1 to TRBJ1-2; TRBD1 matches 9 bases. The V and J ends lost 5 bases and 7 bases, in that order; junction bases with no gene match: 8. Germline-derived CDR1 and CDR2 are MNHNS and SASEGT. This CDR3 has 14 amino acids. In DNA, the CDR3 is TGTGCCAGCAGTACCGGGACAGGGACGGGTGGCTACACCTTC. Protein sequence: CASSTGTGTGGYTF.